Listed here are 18 T cell receptor beta chains from one sample, sequenced in a study of naive and memory T cell subsets. A UMI-containing oligonucleotide was joined by 3' ligation to the TCR cDNA template. Ligated cDNA underwent four rounds of PCR with nested alpha and beta constant region primers and SP2. TCRdb re-called the 5' RACE reads through MiXCR, storing one row per CDR3 protein. Of 45,000 to 55,000 distinct CDR3 sequences listed, 4% to 5% were seen once; the top ten hold around 0.84%. The source is a female donor in good health.

V usage is TRBV20-1 and J usage is TRBJ1-3; 9 positions agree with TRBD1. Germline V CDR1 and CDR2: DFQATT, SNEGSKA (reference sequence). This CDR3 contains 15 residues. The V segment lost 6 bases and the J segment 0 bases; nucleotides outside the gene matches: 6. DNA of the CDR3: TGCAGTGCAGGACCGGGACAGGGCTCTGGAAACACCATATATTTT. This gives the protein CSAGPGQGSGNTIYF.

This clonotype was counted at least ten times. The chain links TRBV5-1 to TRBJ2-1, with 7 nucleotides matching TRBD2. V dropped 4 bases and J dropped 9; count of bases not matched to a gene: 13. CDR3 length equals 15 residues. Germline values: CDR1 SGHRS, CDR2 YFSETQ. This CDR3 is CASSRSREHNAEQFF. DNA for the CDR3: TGCGCCAGCAGCCGCTCGCGGGAGCACAATGCTGAGCAGTTCTTC. The complete variable domain, with remaining parts taken from reference TRBV5-1 and TRBJ2-1, reads KAGVTQTPRYLIKTRGQQVTLSCSPISGHRSVSWYQQTPGQGLQFLFEYFSETQRNKGNFPGRFSGRQFSNSRSEMNVSTLELGDSALYLCASSRSREHNAEQFFGPGTRLTVL.

This clonotype showed up many times. This chain connects TRBV11-2 to TRBJ2-7; D gene ambiguous. Germline CDR1 SGHAT, CDR2 FQNNGV. The CDR3 sequence is 13 residues long. The ends were cut back, 0 bases at V and 4 bases at J, with 7 bases in the middle. Here the CDR3 reads CASSLESQYEQYF. In DNA, the CDR3 is TGTGCCAGCAGCTTAGAGTCCCAGTACGAGCAGTACTTC. The full variable domain, rest sourced from reference TRBV11-2 and TRBJ2-7, is EAGVAQSPRYKIIEKRQSVAFWCNPISGHATLYWYQQILGQGPKLLIQFQNNGVVDDSQLPKDRFSAERLKGVDSTLKIQPAKLEDSAVYLCASSLESQYEQYFGPGTRLTVT.

This clonotype was recorded a few times. The junction does not match germline at one end; this may be a read error. The gene calls are TRBV18 and TRBJ1-2; D gene unclear. The V gene's germline CDR1 is KGHSH and CDR2 LQKENI. CDR3 length equals 15 residues. CDR3 in amino acids: CASSPQRRLATGDTF. In DNA form, the CDR3 reads TGTGCCAGCTCACCACAAAGACGGCTGGCCACTGGCGACACCTTC.

This clonotype was seen repeatedly, ten times or more. This rearrangement joins TRBV29-1 to TRBJ2-7, with unresolved D. Germline CDR1 reads SQVTM; CDR2 reads ANQGSEA. Trimming left V 8 bases short and J 2 bases short, with 4 bases between. The CDR3 is 9 amino acids. In DNA form, the CDR3 reads TGCAGCCTCGCCTACGAGCAGTACTTC. It specifies CSLAYEQYF.

This clonotype was recorded many times. The J gene is TRBJ1-5, the V gene TRBV10-3; TRBD1 might be the D (6 bases). The CDR3 is made up of 17 amino acids. Germline CDR1 reads ENHRY; CDR2 reads SYGVKD. V dropped 0 bases and J dropped 3 bases, with 15 bases sitting between them. CDR3 in DNA: TGTGCCATCAGTGAGTCGGGGGGGCGCTGGGACAATCAGCCCCAGCATTTT. This sequence encodes CAISESGGRWDNQPQHF.

This clonotype was recorded a few times. V usage is TRBV30 and J usage is TRBJ2-1; weak D call: TRBD1 (6 bases). The germline V and J ends were trimmed by 3 bases and 10 bases, with 7 bases remaining between them. The germline V gene encodes CDR1 GTSNPN and CDR2 SVGIG (reference sequence). The CDR3 consists of 10 residues. The CDR3: CAWSGQEQFF. The CDR3 DNA is TGTGCCTGGAGCGGACAGGAGCAGTTCTTC.

Comments on this clonotype: A much larger clonotype is one base distant, so this may be a read error. The chain links TRBV24-1 to TRBJ2-3; 7 positions agree with TRBD2. The CDR3 is 13 amino acids. J was trimmed by 6 bases and V by 11 bases; bases with no gene match: 10. Germline values: CDR1 KGHDR, CDR2 SFDVKD. The CDR3 sequence: CANEASGADTQYF. The DNA for the CDR3 is TGTGCCAACGAAGCTAGCGGTGCGGATACGCAGTATTTT.

This clonotype has a count of ten or more. This chain connects TRBV7-2 to TRBJ2-3, with D perhaps being TRBD1 or TRBD2 (6 bases each). The CDR3 sequence is 15 residues long. Trimming pared 5 bases from V and 2 bases from J, leaving 14 bases between. CDR1 and CDR2 (germline): SGHTA, FQGNSA. The CDR3 DNA is TGTGCCAGCAGCCGGCGGGACAAATACACAGATACGCAGTATTTT. Encoded protein: CASSRRDKYTDTQYF.

Many counts were recorded for this clonotype. V and J are TRBV27 and TRBJ2-2; 8 nucleotides line up with TRBD2. Germline V gene sequence: CDR1 MNHEY, CDR2 SMNVEV (reference sequence). With V trimmed by 5 bases and J by 5 bases, 10 bases remained unmatched. This CDR3 has 16 amino acids. The CDR3 sequence is CASSKITGGPTGELFF. CDR3 coding DNA: TGTGCCAGCAGTAAAATCACGGGAGGGCCGACCGGGGAGCTGTTTTTT.

Points on this clonotype: Since a much larger clone is just one base distant, this may be a read error. The chain has TRBV5-4 and TRBJ1-1, with D hard to call. This CDR3 comprises 16 residues. Germline CDR1 is SGHNT and CDR2 is YYREEE (reference sequence). V lost 2 bases to trimming and J lost 3 bases, with 17 bases between them. The CDR3 sequence: CASSFSGVSVDTEAFF. The CDR3 region has the DNA TGTGCCAGCAGCTTCAGTGGGGTCTCGGTGGACACTGAAGCTTTCTTT.

A note on this clonotype: This may arise from a read error, as a much more abundant clone is one base away. The chain has TRBV6-5 and TRBJ2-1, with TRBD1 as a possible D gene (6 bases). The CDR3 contains 15 residues. CDR1 MNHEY and CDR2 SVGAGI come from the germline V gene. CDR3 residues: CASSYSWGQPNKQFF. In DNA, the CDR3 is TGTGCCAGCAGTTATTCCTGGGGACAACCCAATAAGCAGTTCTTC.

The sample holds a few counts of this clonotype. This chain links TRBV7-8 with TRBJ2-7, with 11 bases fitting TRBD2. V was clipped by 3 bases and J by 3 bases; unmatched bases: 13. The CDR3 totals 18 residues. Germline V gene data show CDR1 as SGHVS and CDR2 as FQNEAQ. CDR3 sequence: CASSFHIPGLADNYEQYF. CDR3 bases: TGTGCCAGCAGCTTTCACATACCGGGACTAGCGGATAACTACGAGCAGTACTTC. The whole variable domain, remainder taken from reference TRBV7-8 and TRBJ2-7, is GAGVSQSPRYKVAKRGQDVALRCDPISGHVSLFWYQQALGQGPEFLTYFQNEAQLDKSGLPSDRFFAERPEGSVSTLKIQRTQQEDSAVYLCASSFHIPGLADNYEQYFGPGTRLTVT.

This clonotype was seen repeatedly, ten times or more. The V and J genes are TRBV29-1 and TRBJ1-2, with D uncertain. V gave up 3 bases and J gave up 5 bases, with 10 bases separating them. The length of the CDR3 is 12 residues. Germline V gene data show CDR1 as SQVTM and CDR2 as ANQGSEA. The CDR3 loop reads CSVEQEGYGYTF. CDR3 sequence (DNA): TGCAGCGTTGAGCAGGAAGGGTATGGCTACACCTTC.

There are many counts of this clonotype. The chain combines TRBV6-1 with TRBJ1-1; D uncertain. The CDR3 contains 15 residues. Trimming pared 2 bases from V and 2 bases from J, leaving 12 bases between. The germline CDR1 and CDR2 sequences are MNHNS and SASEGT. Here the CDR3 reads CASSEHPRDNTEAFF. The CDR3 DNA is TGTGCCAGCAGTGAACACCCCCGAGATAACACTGAAGCTTTCTTT.

The chain combines TRBV19 with TRBJ1-5, with unresolved D. CDR1 is LNHDA and CDR2 is SQIVND in the germline V gene (reference sequence). With 7 bases removed from V and 4 bases from J, the gap between germline ends came to 8 bases. The CDR3 has 12 residues. CDR3 nucleotides: TGTGCCAGTACGGAACTGAATCAGCCCCAGCATTTT. Its protein is CASTELNQPQHF.

This clonotype was observed many times. The V gene is TRBV7-9, the J gene TRBJ2-7; D call uncertain. From germline, CDR1 is SEHNR and CDR2 FQNEAQ (reference sequence). The CDR3 is 11 residues long. The CDR3 sequence: CASADSYEQYF. CDR3 in DNA: TGTGCAAGTGCCGACTCCTACGAGCAGTACTTC.

Ten or more counts support this clonotype. The chain employs TRBV4-2 and TRBJ2-3; TRBD2 agrees at 8 bases. Germline lookup yields CDR1 LGHNA and CDR2 YNFKEQ. CDR3 length: 15 amino acids. V lost 4 bases to trimming and J lost 2 bases; unmatched junction nucleotides: 5. In nucleotides, the CDR3 is TGTGCCAGCAGCCGTACTAGCGGACCCACAGATACGCAGTATTTT. This translates into CASSRTSGPTDTQYF.